This T cell receptor beta chain stems from a study of T cell changes during pregnancy in multiple sclerosis. The CDR3 contains 13 residues. V gave up 1 base and J gave up 7 bases, with 13 bases separating them. CDR1 and CDR2 from the germline V gene are SQVTM and ANQGSEA. Produced via immunoSEQ multiplex PCR; TCRdb's table is partial and in-frame only. The table lists roughly 40,000 clones, 92% of them singletons. This sequence joins TRBV29-1 and TRBJ1-1; D gene ambiguous. This sequence originates from a female donor with multiple sclerosis, enrolled in a pregnancy study. The sample consisted of CD8+ T cells from peripheral blood mononuclear cells, taken in the first trimester of pregnancy. The CDR3 is CSVEGEGAGEAFF. CDR3 coding DNA: TGCAGCGTTGAAGGCGAGGGTGCGGGTGAAGCTTTCTTT. The whole variable domain, remainder taken from reference TRBV29-1 and TRBJ1-1, is SAVISQKPSRDICQRGTSLTIQCQVDSQVTMMFWYRQQPGQSLTLIATANQGSEATYESGFVIDKFPISRPNLTFSTLTVSNMSPEDSSIYLCSVEGEGAGEAFFGQGTRLTVV.